This TCR beta chain was identified during a study of T cells in Graves' hyperthyroidism and ophthalmopathy. At the level of the study: Peripheral blood samples were taken at initial diagnosis, prior to any treatment.

Using RNA transcripts as the source, TCR beta CDR3 regions were amplified. First-round RT-PCR of the TCR CDR3 relied on the HTBI primer set. MiXCR, run by TCRdb on the multiplex PCR reads, gives a single entry per CDR3 protein. Of roughly 800,000 distinct CDR3 sequences in the sample, about two fifths were seen once. Hyperthyroidism patients were newly diagnosed, had disease duration under 2 months, and were aged 18 to 65 years. The study left out patients who had uncontrolled infection, other autoimmune disease, pregnancy or lactation. Clinical symptoms, serum thyroxine and TRAb, thyroid ultrasound and orbital computed tomography together formed the diagnostic basis. This clonotype turned up a few times. Sequenced material: blood. The clonotype originates from a man between 18 and 35 years old with Graves' hyperthyroidism.

CDR3 protein: CASIGTDSYEQYF. The DNA of the CDR3 is TGTGCCAGCATAGGGACTGATTCCTACGAGCAGTACTTC. The rearrangement uses TRBV2 and TRBJ2-7; D possibly corresponds to TRBD2 (6 bases). Germline values: CDR1 SNHLY, CDR2 FYNNEI. V shed 7 bases and J shed 1 base, with 11 bases lying between them. This CDR3 is 13 amino acids long. Using reference TRBV2 and TRBJ2-7 for the parts outside the CDR3, the full variable domain is EPEVTQTPSHQVTQMGQEVILRCVPISNHLYFYWYRQILGQKVEFLVSFYNNEISEKSEIFDDQFSVERPDGSNFTLKIRSTKLEDSAMYFCASIGTDSYEQYFGPGTRLTVT.